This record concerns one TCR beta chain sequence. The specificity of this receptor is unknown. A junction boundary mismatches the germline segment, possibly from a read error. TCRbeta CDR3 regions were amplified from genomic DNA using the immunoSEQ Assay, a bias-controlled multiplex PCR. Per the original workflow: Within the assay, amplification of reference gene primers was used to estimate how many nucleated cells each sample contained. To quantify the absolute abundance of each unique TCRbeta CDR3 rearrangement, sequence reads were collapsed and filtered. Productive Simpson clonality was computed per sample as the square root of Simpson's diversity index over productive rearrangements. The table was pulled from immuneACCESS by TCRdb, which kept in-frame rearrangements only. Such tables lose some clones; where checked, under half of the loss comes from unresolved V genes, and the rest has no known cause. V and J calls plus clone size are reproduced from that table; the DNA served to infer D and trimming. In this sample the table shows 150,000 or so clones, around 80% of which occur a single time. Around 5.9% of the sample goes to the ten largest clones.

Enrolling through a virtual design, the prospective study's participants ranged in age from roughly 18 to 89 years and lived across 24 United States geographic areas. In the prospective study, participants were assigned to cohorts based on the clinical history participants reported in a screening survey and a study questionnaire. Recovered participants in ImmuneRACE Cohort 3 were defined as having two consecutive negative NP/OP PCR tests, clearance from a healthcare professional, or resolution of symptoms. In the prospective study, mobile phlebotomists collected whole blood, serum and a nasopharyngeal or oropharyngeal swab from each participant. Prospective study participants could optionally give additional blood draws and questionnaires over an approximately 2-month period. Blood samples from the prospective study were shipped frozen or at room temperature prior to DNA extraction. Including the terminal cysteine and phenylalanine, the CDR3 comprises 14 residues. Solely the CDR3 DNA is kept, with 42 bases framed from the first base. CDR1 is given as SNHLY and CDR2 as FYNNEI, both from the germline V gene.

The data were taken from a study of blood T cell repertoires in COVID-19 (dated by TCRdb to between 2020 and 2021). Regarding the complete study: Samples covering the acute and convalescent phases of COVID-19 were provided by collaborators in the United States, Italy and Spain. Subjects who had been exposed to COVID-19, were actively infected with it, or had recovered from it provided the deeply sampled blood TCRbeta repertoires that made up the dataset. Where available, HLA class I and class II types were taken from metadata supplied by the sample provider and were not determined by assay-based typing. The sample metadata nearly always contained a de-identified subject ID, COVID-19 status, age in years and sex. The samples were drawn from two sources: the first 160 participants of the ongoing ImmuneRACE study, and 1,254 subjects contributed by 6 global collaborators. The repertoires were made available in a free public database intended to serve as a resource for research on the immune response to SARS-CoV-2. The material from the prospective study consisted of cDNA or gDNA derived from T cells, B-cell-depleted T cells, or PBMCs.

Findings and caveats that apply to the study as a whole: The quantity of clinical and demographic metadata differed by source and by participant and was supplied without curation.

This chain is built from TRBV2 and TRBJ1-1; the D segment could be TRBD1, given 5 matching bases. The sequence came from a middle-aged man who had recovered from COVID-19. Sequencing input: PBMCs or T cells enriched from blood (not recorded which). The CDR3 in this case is CASRGGTMNAEAFF. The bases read TGTGCCAGCAGGGGAGGGACGATGAACGCTGAAGCTTTCTTT.